The rows below give T cell receptor beta chains drawn from one sample of a study of T cells in Graves' hyperthyroidism and ophthalmopathy. TCRdb reprocessed the multiplex PCR reads with MiXCR, giving one entry per CDR3 protein. The sample has 250,000 to 350,000 distinct CDR3 sequences; roughly 15% are singletons. The sequenced sample was blood. These receptors were collected from a young man with Graves' hyperthyroidism. Both conserved end residues are part of each CDR3.

cdr3_aa: CATRTSGVYTDTQYF
v_call: TRBV6-2/TRBV6-3
j_call: TRBJ2-3

cdr3_aa: CATRGASSGNEQFF
v_call: TRBV28
j_call: TRBJ2-1

cdr3_aa: CASSYSGSGETQYF
v_call: TRBV6-2/TRBV6-3
j_call: TRBJ2-5

cdr3_aa: CASSRSGQGTFNEQFF
v_call: TRBV5-5
j_call: TRBJ2-1

cdr3_aa: CASSLRTSSEQFF
v_call: TRBV7-8
j_call: TRBJ2-1

cdr3_aa: CSVVRVADTQYF
v_call: TRBV29-1
j_call: TRBJ2-3

cdr3_aa: CASSTDSNQPQHF
v_call: TRBV18
j_call: TRBJ1-5

cdr3_aa: CASSWTGLGSYNEQFF
v_call: TRBV12-3/TRBV12-4
j_call: TRBJ2-1

cdr3_aa: CASTLDAGELFF
v_call: TRBV5-1
j_call: TRBJ2-2

cdr3_aa: CATGQGTTGELFF
v_call: TRBV7-7
j_call: TRBJ2-2

cdr3_aa: CASSIAGSNEQFF
v_call: TRBV3-1
j_call: TRBJ2-1

cdr3_aa: CASSIDPSTSGVSSYEQYF
v_call: TRBV19
j_call: TRBJ2-7

cdr3_aa: CASSGSAAGGGYTF
v_call: TRBV18
j_call: TRBJ1-2

cdr3_aa: CASSVEGLAGAKDTQYF
v_call: TRBV9
j_call: TRBJ2-3

cdr3_aa: CASSPTWGGETQYF
v_call: TRBV25-1
j_call: TRBJ2-5

cdr3_aa: CASGLGTGDQPQHF
v_call: TRBV12-5
j_call: TRBJ1-5

cdr3_aa: CATSDWASPDTQYF
v_call: TRBV24-1
j_call: TRBJ2-3

cdr3_aa: CASTAAGRLYDNEQFF
v_call: TRBV7-8
j_call: TRBJ2-1

cdr3_aa: CASSPWTDTNYGYTF
v_call: TRBV5-5
j_call: TRBJ1-2

cdr3_aa: CASSSSRLAGGRSEQFF
v_call: TRBV11-2
j_call: TRBJ2-1

cdr3_aa: CSVAPLRGETQYF
v_call: TRBV29-1
j_call: TRBJ2-5

cdr3_aa: CASSQNRALEELFF
v_call: TRBV11-1
j_call: TRBJ2-2

cdr3_aa: CASSFDDRVGNTEAFF
v_call: TRBV7-6
j_call: TRBJ1-1

cdr3_aa: CASSEVAGRSYNEQFF
v_call: TRBV6-1
j_call: TRBJ2-1

cdr3_aa: CSASPRDTQYF
v_call: TRBV20-1
j_call: TRBJ2-3

cdr3_aa: CASSLLAGGLTGELFF
v_call: TRBV19
j_call: TRBJ2-2

cdr3_aa: CASSLAVGSHNEQFF
v_call: TRBV12-3/TRBV12-4
j_call: TRBJ2-1

cdr3_aa: CASNTIGQGASYEQYF
v_call: TRBV28
j_call: TRBJ2-7

cdr3_aa: CASSSTGGQNEQFF
v_call: TRBV13
j_call: TRBJ2-1

cdr3_aa: CASSLREQETQYF
v_call: TRBV5-6
j_call: TRBJ2-5

cdr3_aa: CATKGGMNTEAFF
v_call: TRBV24-1
j_call: TRBJ1-1

cdr3_aa: CASSEGTSNEQFF
v_call: TRBV2
j_call: TRBJ2-1

cdr3_aa: CSASLAHLETQYF
v_call: TRBV20-1
j_call: TRBJ2-5

cdr3_aa: CASSLGRGRNQPQHF
v_call: TRBV13
j_call: TRBJ1-5

cdr3_aa: CSATGQGAYGYTF
v_call: TRBV20-1
j_call: TRBJ1-2

cdr3_aa: CSASSTSGYEQYF
v_call: TRBV20-1
j_call: TRBJ2-7

cdr3_aa: CASSKLSGLRTDTQYF
v_call: TRBV7-9
j_call: TRBJ2-3

cdr3_aa: CASSFRGGSSEAFF
v_call: TRBV7-3
j_call: TRBJ1-1

cdr3_aa: CSASSGARHSYEQYF
v_call: TRBV20-1
j_call: TRBJ2-7

cdr3_aa: CASSSLRGRGQPQHF
v_call: TRBV6-1
j_call: TRBJ1-5

cdr3_aa: CASSMGLADHYEQYF
v_call: TRBV19
j_call: TRBJ2-7

cdr3_aa: CASSLSTSSLGEQYF
v_call: TRBV5-1
j_call: TRBJ2-7

cdr3_aa: CSAPDRRNTEAFF
v_call: TRBV20-1
j_call: TRBJ1-1

cdr3_aa: CASSFANTEAFF
v_call: TRBV7-9
j_call: TRBJ1-1